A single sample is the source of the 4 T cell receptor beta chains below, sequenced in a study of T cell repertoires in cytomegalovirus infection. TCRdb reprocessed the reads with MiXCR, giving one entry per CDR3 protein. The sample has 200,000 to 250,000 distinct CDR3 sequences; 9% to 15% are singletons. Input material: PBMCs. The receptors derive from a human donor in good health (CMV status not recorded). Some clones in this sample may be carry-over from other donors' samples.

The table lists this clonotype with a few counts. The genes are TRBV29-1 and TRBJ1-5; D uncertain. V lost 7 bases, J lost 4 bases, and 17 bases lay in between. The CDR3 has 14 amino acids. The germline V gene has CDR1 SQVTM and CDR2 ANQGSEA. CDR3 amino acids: CSASHGVGNQPQHF. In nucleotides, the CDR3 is TGCAGCGCTAGCCACGGGGTCGGGAATCAGCCCCAGCATTTT.

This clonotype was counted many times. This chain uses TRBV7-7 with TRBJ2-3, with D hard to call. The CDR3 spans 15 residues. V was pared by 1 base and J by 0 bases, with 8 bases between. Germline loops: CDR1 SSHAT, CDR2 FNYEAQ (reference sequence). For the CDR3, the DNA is TGTGCCAGCAGCTTAGACGAAGGGAGCACAGATACGCAGTATTTT. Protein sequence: CASSLDEGSTDTQYF.

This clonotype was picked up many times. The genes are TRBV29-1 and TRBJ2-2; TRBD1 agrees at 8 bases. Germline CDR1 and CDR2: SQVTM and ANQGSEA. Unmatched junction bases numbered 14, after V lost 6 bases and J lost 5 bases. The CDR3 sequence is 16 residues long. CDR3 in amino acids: CSVTGTGGRETGELFF. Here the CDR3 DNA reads TGCAGCGTCACCGGGACAGGCGGTAGAGAGACCGGGGAGCTGTTTTTT.

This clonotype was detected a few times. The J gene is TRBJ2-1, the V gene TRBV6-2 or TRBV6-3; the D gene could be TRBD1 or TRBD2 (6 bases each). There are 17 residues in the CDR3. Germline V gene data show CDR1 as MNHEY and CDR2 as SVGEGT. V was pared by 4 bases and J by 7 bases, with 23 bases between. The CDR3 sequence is CASSFGAWGRDDNEQFF. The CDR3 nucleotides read TGTGCCAGCAGTTTCGGGGCCTGGGGGCGGGACGATAATGAGCAGTTCTTC.